This T cell receptor (beta chain) derives from a study of blood T cell repertoires in COVID-19. For the study at large: The origin of the acute and convalescent COVID-19 samples was the United States, Italy and Spain. T cells, B-cell-depleted T cells, or PBMCs supplied cDNA or gDNA.

Germline assignment: CDR1 MNHEY and CDR2 SVGEGT. Trimming took 2 bases from V and 0 from J, leaving 10 bases between them. CDR3 length equals 15 residues. How the authors handled the data: The assay estimated nucleated cells by amplifying reference gene primers. Assay: immunoSEQ multiplex PCR; the TCRdb copy retains only in-frame clones and omits some. The V and J calls and clone size come from that table; D and trimming were worked out from the DNA. Here the sample spans 88,000 or so clones, less than 90% being singletons. The rearrangement uses TRBV6-2 or TRBV6-3 and TRBJ1-2; D unresolved. This TCR was recovered from a man aged 55 to 70 with acute or convalescent COVID-19. Sequenced input: peripheral blood. CDR3 loop: CASSYATKTNYGYTF. CDR3 DNA sequence: TGTGCCAGCAGTTACGCGACAAAAACTAACTATGGCTACACCTTC.